This TCR beta chain was identified during a study of blood T cell repertoires in COVID-19. Study summary: Sources were T cells, B-cell-depleted T cells, or PBMCs; the material itself was cDNA or gDNA.

The CDR3 extends over 16 amino acids. V was trimmed by 6 bases and J by 7 bases, leaving 21 bases between them. CDR1 and CDR2 from the germline V gene are WNHNN and SYGVQD (reference sequence). TCRdb's copy holds only in-frame clones and misses some; the assay was immunoSEQ multiplex PCR. The table lists more than 25,000 clones, around 86% of them singletons. Sequencing was performed on peripheral blood. The genes are TRBV10-1 and TRBJ1-4; tentative D call: TRBD1 (6 bases). The receptor was isolated from a man aged 45-65 years with active COVID-19. The CDR3 DNA reads TGCGCCAGCAGCCCTGGGGCGGGGGCCTCGGGTGAAAAACTGTTTTTT. Protein product: CASSPGAGASGEKLFF.